Detailed here is one TCR beta chain. In its sample, this clonotype was seen many times. The input lacks base qualities; no much larger clone sits a single base away. V loses 2 bases of germline sequence and J loses 1 base, and the interval between the two ends is 10 bases. CDR1 is given as SGHTA and CDR2 as FQGNSA, both from the germline V gene. Its CDR3 holds 15 amino acids, cysteine through phenylalanine. The kept DNA is CDR3 alone, 45 bases in frame from the first base. This specimen's treatment or condition label, interpreted: live attenuated yellow fever vaccine strain. A standard Ficoll-Paque protocol was used to isolate PBMCs from peripheral blood. The RNeasy Micro Kit was used to extract RNA from sorted memory subsets. This record belongs to a study of T cells after yellow fever vaccination (dated by TCRdb to between 2018 and 2021). Background on the whole study: Memory subsets (EM, EMRA, CM and Tscm) were sorted on a BD FACS Aria III using CD3, CD45RA, CCR7 and CD95 staining. Two healthy male donors, one aged 18 to 30 and one aged 30 to 40 years, were included in the cohort. The SMART-Seq v4 Ultra Low Input RNA kit was used to prepare libraries from fractions with low cell numbers. Bulk TCR alpha and beta repertoires were sequenced longitudinally to track T-cell clones before and after primary and booster YFV17D yellow fever vaccination. Bulk PBMC replicates and cell subsets were isolated from blood drawn at multiple timepoints before and after both primary and secondary immunization. Sorting of memory subsets took place on days 0, 15 and 45 and at 18 months after primary vaccination, as well as on days 0, 15 and 45 after the 30-year booster.

The investigation overall reported the following: The secondary T-cell response was weaker than the primary response but faster, peaking on day 5 instead of day 15. Computational filtering was needed because FACS-sorted repertoires could contain abundant contaminating clonotypes from the bulk population. A small fraction of clonotypes showed up in both the CD4 and CD8 compartments, probably as a result of convergent recombination. On day 0, almost all vaccine-responding clonotypes were found to be below detection in the sorted memory subsets. Most clones expanded after primary vaccination were re-detected after the booster (almost 98% of CD4 and 88% of CD8), suggesting broad memory maintenance. Because the study included only two donors, the extent to which the findings can be generalized is limited.

TCR cDNA was made using 5'RACE template switching, a step that added a universal primer site and unique molecular identifiers. Priming for cDNA synthesis came from both the TCR alpha and TCR beta constant segments. Libraries were amplified in two PCR steps, with sample barcodes and sequencing adapters added in the second step. Sequencing of the libraries was done on either Illumina HiSeq 2500 (2x100 bp) or NovaSeq (2x150 bp). The authors' analysis ran thus. Demultiplexing of reads and collapsing into UMI consensus sequences were performed with MIGEC, and V(D)J alignment was carried out with MiXCR. Vaccine-responding clonotypes were defined with edgeR using replicate PBMC samples, requiring FDR below 0.01 and a log2 fold change above 5 up to day 15. Each bulk clonotype received a CD4 or CD8 identity based on whether the sequenced CD4 or CD8 repertoire contained that clonotype at higher abundance. To estimate the distribution of each clone across memory phenotypes, clonotype frequencies in memory subsets were weighted by FACS-sorted cell numbers. TCRdb itself trimmed the public reads at Q25 with fastp, ran MiXCR and retained productive beta chains. Identical CDR3 proteins give one entry, which carries the most common genes and DNA. TCRdb's processing, not the study's, gives the V and J calls here. The sample includes tens of thousands of distinct CDR3 sequences, with 3.4% observed a single time. In total, the top ten clones hold 0.85% to 1% of the sample.

This TCR came from a man aged 18-30 years who received the YFV17D yellow fever vaccine. The source was PBMCs, either bulk or a sorted T-cell subset (CD4+, CD8+, memory, or dextramer-sorted; not recorded which), collected more than 35 days after the first yellow fever vaccination. The V and J segments used are TRBV7-2 and TRBJ2-3; a tentative D match to TRBD2 spans 6 bases. The CDR3 region: CASSLWSSGTDTQYF. The nucleotide sequence reads TGTGCCAGCAGCTTATGGTCTAGCGGCACAGATACGCAGTATTTT. The full variable domain, with segments outside the CDR3 supplied by the reference TRBV7-2 and TRBJ2-3 proteins, appears as GAGVSQSPSNKVTEKGKDVELRCDPISGHTALYWYRQSLGQGLEFLIYFQGNSAPDKSGLPSDRFSAERTGGSVSTLTIQRTQQEDSAVYLCASSLWSSGTDTQYFGPGTRLTVL.